Following are 27 T cell receptor beta chains from one sample sequenced in a study of CD8 T cells in Susac syndrome. An input of about 0.5 to 1 ug of RNA was subjected to reverse transcription using random hexamers. TCRdb re-derived calls from the immunoSEQ multiplex PCR reads in MiXCR, one entry per CDR3 protein. This table has some 260,000 distinct CDR3 sequences, around 83% appearing once. The sample consisted of CD8+ T cells from PBMCs. These receptors originate from a human donor with multiple sclerosis.

The table lists this clonotype with a few counts. The CDR3 region has the DNA TGCGCCAGCAGCTTGTGGCGGCTTCTTAGCACAGATACGCAGTATTTT. The encoded protein is CASSLWRLLSTDTQYF. The chain carries TRBV5-1 and TRBJ2-3; D unresolved. Looked up from germline, CDR1 is SGHRS and CDR2 is YFSETQ. This CDR3 has 16 residues. V was trimmed by 1 base and J by 0 bases, leaving 12 bases between them.

The V and J genes are TRBV7-9 and TRBJ1-2, with TRBD1 identical over 7 bases. CDR3 length equals 13 residues. Germline CDR1 SEHNR, CDR2 FQNEAQ (reference sequence). V shed 5 bases, J shed 2 bases, and the junction held 2 bases outside the gene matches. CDR3 in amino acids: CASSQGQNYGYTF. The CDR3 bases are TGTGCCAGCAGCCAGGGACAGAACTATGGCTACACCTTC.

The gene calls are TRBV28 and TRBJ1-2, with D possibly matching TRBD1 (6 bases). Trimming stripped 3 bases from V and 3 bases from J, with 11 bases between. Germline lookup yields CDR1 MDHEN and CDR2 SYDVKM. The CDR3 is 14 amino acids. The CDR3 DNA sequence: TGTGCCAGCAGTTTTGCGGGGGGCGACTATGGCTACACCTTC. Protein: CASSFAGGDYGYTF.

This chain uses TRBV10-3 with TRBJ1-3; no reliable D call. This CDR3 is built from 13 residues. The V gene's germline CDR1 is ENHRY and CDR2 SYGVKD. V shed 0 bases and J shed 4 bases, with 4 bases lying between them. CDR3 nucleotide sequence: TGTGCCATCAGTGAGTCGCCGGGAAACACCATATATTTT. It encodes CAISESPGNTIYF.

V and J are TRBV28 and TRBJ2-7, with D possibly TRBD2 on 5 matching bases. Germline V gene lookup returns CDR1 MDHEN and CDR2 SYDVKM. CDR3 length equals 14 residues. V was clipped by 6 bases and J by 5 bases, with 17 bases between them. The CDR3 region is CASSVAGIGHEQYF. The CDR3 DNA follows: TGTGCCAGCAGCGTAGCCGGGATAGGCCACGAGCAGTACTTC.

This clonotype was picked up a small number of times. The chain couples TRBV21-1 to TRBJ2-7; the table's D call of TRBD1 was not tested on the DNA. TRBV21-1 is labeled a pseudogene. The CDR3 runs to 14 residues. The CDR3 region is CASTGQKSSYEQYF. In DNA form, the CDR3 reads TGTGCCAGCACCGGACAGAAAAGCTCCTACGAGCAGTACTTC.

The chain uses TRBV19 and TRBJ1-5, with TRBD1 matching over 11 bases. The germline CDR1 and CDR2 sequences are LNHDA and SQIVND (reference sequence). The CDR3 is 15 amino acids. V dropped 8 bases and J dropped 7; count of bases not matched to a gene: 10. CDR3 amino acids: CASADGQGARQPQHF. The DNA of the CDR3 is TGTGCCAGTGCCGACGGACAGGGGGCAAGGCAGCCCCAGCATTTT. Using reference TRBV19 and TRBJ1-5 for the parts outside the CDR3, the full variable domain is DGGITQSPKYLFRKEGQNVTLSCEQNLNHDAMYWYRQDPGQGLRLIYYSQIVNDFQKGDIAEGYSVSREKKESFPLTVTSAQKNPTAFYLCASADGQGARQPQHFGDGTRLSIL.

The rearrangement joins TRBV10-3 to TRBJ2-5, with 7 bases fitting TRBD2. The CDR3 is 15 residues long. Germline lookup yields CDR1 ENHRY and CDR2 SYGVKD. V shed 2 bases, J shed 5 bases, and the junction held 8 bases outside the gene matches. As DNA, the CDR3 is TGTGCCATCAGTGAGGGAACTAGCGAAGTGGAGACCCAGTACTTC. Translated, it gives CAISEGTSEVETQYF.

This clonotype was found a few times. The chain employs TRBV27 and TRBJ2-7, with 12 bases lining up with TRBD2. The CDR3 is 15 residues long. From germline, CDR1 is MNHEY and CDR2 SMNVEV (reference sequence). J lost 3 bases, V lost 5 bases, and 5 bases had no gene match. The CDR3 region is CASSLRTSGIYEQYF. As DNA, the CDR3 is TGTGCCAGCAGTCTTAGGACTAGCGGGATCTACGAGCAGTACTTC.

This chain links TRBV23-1 with TRBJ1-6; 8 positions agree with TRBD1. TRBV23-1 is assigned to the ORF class and has an uncertain function. After removal of 4 bases from V and 8 bases from J, the junction contained 7 bases not matched to a gene. The CDR3 runs 15 residues. CDR3 bases: TGCGCCAGCAGTCGCATGACAGGGGAAGATTCACCCCTCCACTTT. The encoded protein is CASSRMTGEDSPLHF.

V usage is TRBV5-1 and J usage is TRBJ2-7; 8 positions agree with TRBD2. The junction had 11 bases not matched to a gene; V was cut back by 4 bases and J by 5 bases. Germline V gives CDR1 SGHRS, CDR2 YFSETQ. The CDR3 totals 15 residues. CDR3 coding DNA: TGCGCCAGCAGCCACCCCCTAGCGGGTACGGACGAGCAGTACTTC. Its translation is CASSHPLAGTDEQYF.

This clonotype was observed a handful of times. The chain links TRBV7-2 to TRBJ2-5; the D call may be TRBD1 or TRBD2 (6 bases each). The CDR3 contains 17 residues. The V gene's germline CDR1 is SGHTA and CDR2 FQGNSA. V lost 1 base and J 0 bases, leaving 15 bases between the germline ends. The CDR3 DNA is TGTGCCAGCAGCTTAGAGGTCGGAGGGGGAGACCAAGAGACCCAGTACTTC. Protein product: CASSLEVGGGDQETQYF.

The rearrangement links TRBV27 to TRBJ1-2; D is unclear. With 8 bases removed from V and 7 bases from J, the gap between germline ends came to 17 bases. Germline V gene data show CDR1 as MNHEY and CDR2 as SMNVEV (reference sequence). The CDR3 has 13 residues. The CDR3 spells CASGFLGVPGYTF. The CDR3 DNA reads TGTGCCAGCGGCTTTTTGGGTGTTCCTGGCTACACCTTC.

The gene calls are TRBV6-1 and TRBJ2-5; 7 bases align to TRBD1. The CDR3 consists of 16 residues. Germline CDR1 reads MNHNS; CDR2 reads SASEGT. The J segment lost 2 bases and the V segment lost 1 base, leaving 7 bases of the junction unmatched. The CDR3 protein is CASSEDPGTAQETQYF. In nucleotides, the CDR3 is TGTGCCAGCAGTGAAGATCCTGGGACAGCTCAAGAGACCCAGTACTTC.

The chain is built from TRBV30 and TRBJ2-7; possible D gene TRBD1, 5 bases. Germline lookup yields CDR1 GTSNPN and CDR2 SVGIG (reference sequence). The CDR3 contains 14 residues. Trimming removed 3 bases at V and 3 bases at J, with 15 bases between. The CDR3 spells CAWRAPSGFYEQYF. The DNA of the CDR3 is TGTGCCTGGAGAGCACCCTCAGGGTTCTACGAGCAGTACTTC. Drawing the rest from reference TRBV30 and TRBJ2-7, the complete variable domain is SQTIHQWPATLVQPVGSPLSLECTVEGTSNPNLYWYRQAAGRGLQLLFYSVGIGQISSEVPQNLSASRPQDRQFILSSKKLLLSDSGFYLCAWRAPSGFYEQYFGPGTRLTVT.

In its sample, this clonotype was seen once. The V call is TRBV27, the J call TRBJ2-3, with D perhaps being TRBD1 or TRBD2 (5 bases each). The CDR3 covers 15 residues. Per germline, CDR1 MNHEY and CDR2 SMNVEV (reference sequence). The V and J ends lost 5 bases and 4 bases respectively, with 16 bases between them. CDR3 protein: CASSIRARGPDTQYF. CDR3 DNA sequence: TGTGCCAGCAGTATCCGTGCCCGGGGCCCAGATACGCAGTATTTT.

Here the CDR3 DNA reads TGTGCCAGCAGCTTGGAGCGGCAATGGGGGGCAGATACGCAGTATTTT. Protein: CASSLERQWGADTQYF. V and J are TRBV21-1 and TRBJ2-3; the D call in the table, TRBD1, was not verified against the DNA. TRBV21-1 is a documented pseudogene. This CDR3 is built from 16 residues.

This chain uses TRBV7-8 with TRBJ2-1; TRBD2 aligns across 7 bases. CDR3 length equals 15 residues. V trimming: 5 bases; J trimming: 6 bases; junction bases outside the gene matches: 10. The germline V gene has CDR1 SGHVS and CDR2 FQNEAQ. In DNA form, the CDR3 reads TGTGCCAGCAGCCGTGGGGGGGAGTATCCCAATGAGCAGTTCTTC. This gives the protein CASSRGGEYPNEQFF. Filled out from reference TRBV7-8 and TRBJ2-1, the complete variable domain reads GAGVSQSPRYKVAKRGQDVALRCDPISGHVSLFWYQQALGQGPEFLTYFQNEAQLDKSGLPSDRFFAERPEGSVSTLKIQRTQQEDSAVYLCASSRGGEYPNEQFFGPGTRLTVL.

The chain combines TRBV7-9 with TRBJ2-3, with 12 bases fitting TRBD2. Germline lookup yields CDR1 SEHNR and CDR2 FQNEAQ (reference sequence). After removal of 4 bases from V and 2 bases from J, the junction contained 7 bases not matched to a gene. The CDR3 covers 17 residues. The DNA for the CDR3 is TGTGCCAGCAGCTCCGGACTAGCGGGGTTCTTCACAGATACGCAGTATTTT. This encodes CASSSGLAGFFTDTQYF. Full variable domain (rest looked up from reference TRBV7-9 and TRBJ2-3): DTGVSQNPRHKITKRGQNVTFRCDPISEHNRLYWYRQTLGQGPEFLTYFQNEAQLEKSRLLSDRFSAERPKGSFSTLEIQRTEQGDSAMYLCASSSGLAGFFTDTQYFGPGTRLTVL.

The chain uses TRBV5-1 and TRBJ1-1; D is perhaps TRBD1 (6 bases). This CDR3 comprises 12 residues. Germline V gene sequence: CDR1 SGHRS, CDR2 YFSETQ. V gave up 4 bases and J gave up 5 bases, with 9 bases separating them. CDR3 nucleotides: TGCGCCAGCAGCGCACAGGGAACTGAAGCTTTCTTT. This codes for CASSAQGTEAFF.

The chain recombines TRBV6-2 or TRBV6-3 with TRBJ2-2; 13 positions agree with TRBD2. The ends lost 4 bases at V and 4 bases at J; junction bases unmatched: 6. Germline V gene sequence: CDR1 MNHEY, CDR2 SVGEGT. The CDR3 has 17 amino acids. In DNA form, the CDR3 reads TGTGCCAGCAGTTCCCGGACTAGCGGGAGTAGCACCGGGGAGCTGTTTTTT. Translated, it gives CASSSRTSGSSTGELFF.

This clonotype was detected only once. This chain uses TRBV10-3 with TRBJ2-7; 15 bases map to TRBD2. With 4 bases clipped from V and 4 bases from J, the junction kept 2 bases outside the gene matches. Germline V gives CDR1 ENHRY, CDR2 SYGVKD. This CDR3 is built from 15 residues. CDR3 sequence: CAISAGTSGRYEQYF. CDR3 in DNA: TGTGCCATCAGTGCCGGGACTAGCGGGAGGTACGAGCAGTACTTC.

The V and J genes are TRBV30 and TRBJ1-2; TRBD1 is a possible D gene (5 bases). The CDR3 covers 15 residues. Trimming cost V 8 bases and J 4 bases, with 23 bases left between them. Germline lookup yields CDR1 GTSNPN and CDR2 SVGIG (reference sequence). The CDR3 is CALVVQGLLFYGYTF. As DNA, the CDR3 is TGTGCCCTGGTCGTGCAGGGTTTACTTTTCTATGGCTACACCTTC.

The chain combines TRBV7-9 with TRBJ1-2; D is undetermined. Looked up from germline, CDR1 is SEHNR and CDR2 is FQNEAQ (reference sequence). V dropped 7 bases and J dropped 3 bases, with 12 bases sitting between them. This CDR3 is built from 13 residues. The CDR3 DNA reads TGTGCCAGCACCGTCCGCGGCGACTATGGCTACACCTTC. It encodes CASTVRGDYGYTF.

The chain combines TRBV5-1 with TRBJ2-7, with TRBD1 identical over 8 bases. There are 14 residues in the CDR3. The V gene end was trimmed by 2 bases and the J gene end by 4 bases; junction bases not matched to a gene: 5. CDR1 SGHRS and CDR2 YFSETQ come from the germline V gene. The CDR3 region has the DNA TGCGCCAGCAGCTTTCAGGGGGCGCCTTACGAGCAGTACTTC. This encodes CASSFQGAPYEQYF. Complete variable domain (other parts from reference TRBV5-1 and TRBJ2-7): KAGVTQTPRYLIKTRGQQVTLSCSPISGHRSVSWYQQTPGQGLQFLFEYFSETQRNKGNFPGRFSGRQFSNSRSEMNVSTLELGDSALYLCASSFQGAPYEQYFGPGTRLTVT.

J is TRBJ2-3 and V is TRBV29-1; 8 nucleotides line up with TRBD1. Germline lookup yields CDR1 SQVTM and CDR2 ANQGSEA. This CDR3 comprises 13 residues. V was clipped by 7 bases and J by 1 base; unmatched bases: 4. The CDR3 protein is CSAAGGGTDTQYF. Here the CDR3 DNA reads TGCAGCGCCGCAGGGGGCGGCACAGATACGCAGTATTTT.

This chain connects TRBV20-1 to TRBJ2-7; D is perhaps TRBD1 (6 bases). The CDR3 runs to 14 residues. From germline, CDR1 is DFQATT and CDR2 SNEGSKA (reference sequence). Trimming removed 6 bases from V and 0 bases from J, with 15 bases in between. CDR3 in amino acids: CSAKDRPFSYEQYF. The CDR3 DNA sequence: TGCAGTGCGAAAGACAGGCCCTTCTCCTACGAGCAGTACTTC.